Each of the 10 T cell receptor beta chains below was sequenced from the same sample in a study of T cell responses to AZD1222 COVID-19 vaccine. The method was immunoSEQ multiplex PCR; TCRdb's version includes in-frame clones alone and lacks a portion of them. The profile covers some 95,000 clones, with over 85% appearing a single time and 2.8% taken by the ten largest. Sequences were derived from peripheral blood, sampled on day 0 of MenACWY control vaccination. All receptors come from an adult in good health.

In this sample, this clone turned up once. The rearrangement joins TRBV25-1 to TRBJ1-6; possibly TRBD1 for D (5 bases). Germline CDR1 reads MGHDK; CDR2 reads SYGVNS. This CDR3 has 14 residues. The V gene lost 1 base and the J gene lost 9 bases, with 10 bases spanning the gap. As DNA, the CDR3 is TGTGCCAGCAGTGAATCCGGGGACGCTTCACCCCTCCACTTT. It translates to CASSESGDASPLHF.

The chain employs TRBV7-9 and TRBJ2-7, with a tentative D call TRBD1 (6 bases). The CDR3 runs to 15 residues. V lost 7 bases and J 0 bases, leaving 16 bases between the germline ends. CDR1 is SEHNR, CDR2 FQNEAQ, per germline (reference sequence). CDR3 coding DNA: TGTGCCAGCACCCCGGACAGTTTCACCTCCTACGAGCAGTACTTC. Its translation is CASTPDSFTSYEQYF.

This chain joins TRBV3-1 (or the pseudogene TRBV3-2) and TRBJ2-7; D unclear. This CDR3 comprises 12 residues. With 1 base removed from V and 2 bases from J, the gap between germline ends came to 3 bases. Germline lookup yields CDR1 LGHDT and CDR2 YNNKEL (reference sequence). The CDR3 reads CASSQGPYEQYF. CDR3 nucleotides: TGTGCCAGCAGCCAAGGGCCCTACGAGCAGTACTTC.

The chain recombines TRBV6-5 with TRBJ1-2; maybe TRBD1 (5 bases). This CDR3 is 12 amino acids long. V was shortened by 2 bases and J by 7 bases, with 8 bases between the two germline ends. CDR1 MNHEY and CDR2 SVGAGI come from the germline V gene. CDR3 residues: CASSYGGSGYTF. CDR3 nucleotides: TGTGCCAGCAGTTACGGGGGTTCTGGCTACACCTTC.

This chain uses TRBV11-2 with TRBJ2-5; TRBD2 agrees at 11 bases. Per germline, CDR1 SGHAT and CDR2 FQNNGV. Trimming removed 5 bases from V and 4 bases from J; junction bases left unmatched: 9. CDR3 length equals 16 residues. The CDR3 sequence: CASSGIAGGLLETQYF. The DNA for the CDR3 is TGTGCCAGCAGCGGCATAGCGGGGGGGTTGTTAGAGACCCAGTACTTC.

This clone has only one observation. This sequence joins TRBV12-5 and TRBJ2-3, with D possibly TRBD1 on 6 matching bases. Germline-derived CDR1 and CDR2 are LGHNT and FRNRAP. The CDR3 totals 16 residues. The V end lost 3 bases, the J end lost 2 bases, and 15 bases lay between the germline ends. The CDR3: CASGFWTGTTTDTQYF. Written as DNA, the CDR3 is TGTGCTAGTGGTTTTTGGACCGGGACAACCACAGATACGCAGTATTTT.

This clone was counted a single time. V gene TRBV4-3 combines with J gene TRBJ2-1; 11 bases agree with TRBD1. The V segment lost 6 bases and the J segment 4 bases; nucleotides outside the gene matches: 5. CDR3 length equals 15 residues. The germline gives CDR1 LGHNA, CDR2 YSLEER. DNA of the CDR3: TGCGCCAGCAGTTTCGGACAGGGGGCTTACAATGAGCAGTTCTTC. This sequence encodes CASSFGQGAYNEQFF.

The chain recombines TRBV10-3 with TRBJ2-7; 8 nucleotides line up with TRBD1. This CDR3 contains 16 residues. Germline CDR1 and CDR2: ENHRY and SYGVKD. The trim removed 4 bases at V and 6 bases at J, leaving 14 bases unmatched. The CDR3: CAISGPGTGSSGEQYF. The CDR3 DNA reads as TGTGCCATCAGTGGTCCCGGGACAGGCAGCTCGGGCGAGCAGTACTTC.

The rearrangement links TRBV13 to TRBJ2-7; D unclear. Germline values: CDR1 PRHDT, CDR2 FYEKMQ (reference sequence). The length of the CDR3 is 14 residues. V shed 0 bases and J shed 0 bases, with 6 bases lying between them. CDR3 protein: CASSLGGYSYEQYF. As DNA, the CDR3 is TGTGCCAGCAGCTTAGGGGGGTACTCCTACGAGCAGTACTTC.

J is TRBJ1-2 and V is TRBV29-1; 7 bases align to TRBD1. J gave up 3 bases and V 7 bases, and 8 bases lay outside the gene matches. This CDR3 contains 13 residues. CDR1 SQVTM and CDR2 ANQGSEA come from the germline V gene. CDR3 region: CSGGDREYYGYTF. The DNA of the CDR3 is TGCAGCGGAGGTGACAGGGAATACTATGGCTACACCTTC.